These 24 T cell receptor beta chains came from one sample sequenced in a study of regulatory T cells in long-lasting Graves disease. Assembly of TCR beta libraries relied on iRepertoire HTBI primers together with Arm-PCR of CDR3 regions. One entry per CDR3 protein results from TCRdb running MiXCR on the multiplex PCR reads. The sample includes over 500,000 distinct CDR3 sequences, 15% to 20% seen only once; the top ten take about 20%. Time point reported: newly diagnosed GD, antithyroid drugs for less than 3 months. Making the TCR library involved RNA that had been extracted from PBMCs. The same sample was also studied in work on T cells in Graves' hyperthyroidism and ophthalmopathy.

The sequencing used peripheral blood mononuclear cells (PBMCs), collected at new diagnosis, from a patient treated with antithyroid drugs. These receptor sequences come from a woman in her twenties or thirties with Graves disease.

The V gene is TRBV19, the J gene TRBJ2-5, with TRBD2 as a possible D gene (7 bases). Germline V gives CDR1 LNHDA, CDR2 SQIVND (reference sequence). CDR3 length equals 16 residues. V was clipped by 6 bases and J by 5 bases, with 22 bases between them. CDR3 residues: CASSPQGLPGTETQYF. The CDR3 nucleotides read TGTGCCAGTAGCCCACAGGGACTACCTGGGACGGAGACCCAGTACTTC.

Only a few counts were recorded for this clonotype. The chain combines TRBV3-1 with TRBJ2-7, with a weak D call TRBD2 (7 bases). Trimming removed 3 bases from V and 7 bases from J, with 16 bases in between. Germline CDR1 reads LGHDT; CDR2 reads YNNKEL (reference sequence). The CDR3 loop spans 14 amino acids. CDR3 residues: CASSQGGRGKEQYF. The CDR3 bases are TGTGCCAGCAGCCAGGGGGGGCGTGGGAAAGAGCAGTACTTC.

This clonotype has a count of ten or more. The J gene is TRBJ1-5, the V gene TRBV28; TRBD1 matches 12 bases. V shed 7 bases and J 2 bases; nucleotides not matched to a gene: 12. The CDR3 contains 18 residues. Germline V CDR1 and CDR2: MDHEN, SYDVKM. The CDR3 sequence: CASNAGTGGFSGNQPQHF. The CDR3 DNA is TGTGCCAGCAACGCGGGGACAGGGGGCTTTTCAGGCAATCAGCCCCAGCATTTT.

This clonotype was counted only a few times. The CDR3, as DNA: TGTGCCAGCTCACCAAACAGGTTGAGCAATCAGCCCCAGCATTTT. Encoded protein: CASSPNRLSNQPQHF. This chain joins TRBV18 and TRBJ1-5; D is possibly TRBD1 (5 bases). The ends were cut back, 2 bases at V and 1 base at J, with 9 bases in the middle. The CDR3 is 15 amino acids. CDR1 and CDR2 from the germline V gene are KGHSH and LQKENI.

This clonotype has ten or more counts. V usage is TRBV19 and J usage is TRBJ1-1; D is undetermined. The germline V and J ends were trimmed by 9 bases and 1 base, with 15 bases remaining between them. Germline assignment: CDR1 LNHDA and CDR2 SQIVND (reference sequence). This CDR3 is built from 14 residues. The DNA for the CDR3 is TGTGCCAGGGATCCTCCAGTGGGGAACACTGAAGCTTTCTTT. Translating it yields CARDPPVGNTEAFF. Variable domain in full (rest from reference TRBV19 and TRBJ1-1): DGGITQSPKYLFRKEGQNVTLSCEQNLNHDAMYWYRQDPGQGLRLIYYSQIVNDFQKGDIAEGYSVSREKKESFPLTVTSAQKNPTAFYLCARDPPVGNTEAFFGQGTRLTVV.

This clonotype turned up a few times. The gene calls are TRBV9 and TRBJ1-3; D gene ambiguous. Deletions cut 3 bases from V and 4 bases from J, with 20 bases between. CDR3 length equals 17 residues. CDR1 is SGDLS and CDR2 is YYNGEE in the germline V gene. The CDR3 is CASSESQSSAAGNTIYF. The DNA of the CDR3 is TGTGCCAGCAGCGAATCACAGTCCTCCGCGGCAGGAAACACCATATATTTT.

The chain joins TRBV2 to TRBJ2-7; the D is unclear. The CDR3 consists of 14 residues. Germline V gene data show CDR1 as SNHLY and CDR2 as FYNNEI. The CDR3 DNA reads TGTGGCAGTACTCAGCGTGCTAGCTCCTACGAGCAGTACTTC. Residues: CGSTQRASSYEQYF. Together with reference TRBV2 and TRBJ2-7, the CDR3 gives the full variable domain: EPEVTQTPSHQVTQMGQEVILRCVPISNHLYFYWYRQILGQKVEFLVSFYNNEISEKSEIFDDQFSVERPDGSNFTLKIRSTKLEDSAMYFCGSTQRASSYEQYFGPGTRLTVT.

This clonotype was found many times. The chain couples TRBV2 to TRBJ2-7; 7 bases map to TRBD1. The CDR3 consists of 14 residues. V lost 10 bases to trimming and J lost 3 bases; unmatched junction nucleotides: 12. Germline V gene lookup returns CDR1 SNHLY and CDR2 FYNNEI. The CDR3 DNA is TGTGCCACCGGGACAGCCGAGGACCGCTACGAGCAGTACTTC. Protein: CATGTAEDRYEQYF.

This clonotype was seen repeatedly, ten times or more. The gene calls are TRBV6-4 and TRBJ2-5, with 11 bases fitting TRBD2. With 5 bases clipped from V and 5 bases from J, the junction kept 7 bases outside the gene matches. The CDR3 runs 15 residues. Germline-derived CDR1 and CDR2 are MRHNA and SNTAGT. The CDR3: CASSYGLAGLETQYF. The CDR3 nucleotides are TGTGCCAGCAGTTATGGACTAGCGGGTTTGGAGACCCAGTACTTC.

This clonotype occurred many times. A junction boundary mismatches the germline segment, possibly from a read error. The rearrangement links TRBV9 to TRBJ2-7; D is ambiguous. CDR1 is SGDLS, CDR2 YYNGEE, per germline. The CDR3 runs 12 residues. CDR3 amino acids: CASSGVGYEQYF. In nucleotides, the CDR3 is TGCGCCAGCAGTGGCGTAGGCTACGAGCAGTACTTC.

This clonotype was recorded once. This may stem from a read error, because a much larger clone lies one nucleotide away. The CDR3 does not end in the conserved phenylalanine or tryptophan, so this is likely a read error. This chain joins TRBV12-3 or TRBV12-4 and TRBJ2-5, with D maybe TRBD2 (6 bases). The CDR3 covers 13 residues. Trimming stripped 5 bases from V and 7 bases from J, with 14 bases between. The CDR3 here is CASSPPREVTQYL. The CDR3 nucleotides are TGTGCCAGCAGTCCCCCCAGGGAGGTGACCCAGTACCTC.

Ten or more counts support this clonotype. The rearrangement uses TRBV7-9 and TRBJ1-5; 8 nucleotides line up with TRBD1. Unmatched junction bases numbered 7, after V lost 0 bases and J lost 6 bases. CDR3 length: 16 residues. Per germline, CDR1 SEHNR and CDR2 FQNEAQ (reference sequence). The CDR3 loop is CASSLAIGQGAQPQHF. In DNA, the CDR3 is TGTGCCAGCAGCTTAGCGATTGGGCAGGGGGCTCAGCCCCAGCATTTT.

This clonotype was picked up many times. This sequence joins TRBV6-1 and TRBJ2-3; 10 nucleotides match TRBD2. The trim removed 3 bases at V and 2 bases at J, leaving 11 bases unmatched. This CDR3 is built from 18 residues. CDR1 is MNHNS, CDR2 SASEGT, per germline. CDR3 protein: CASSDGLTSGAFTDTQYF. As DNA, the CDR3 is TGTGCCAGCAGTGACGGATTAACTAGCGGGGCCTTCACAGATACGCAGTATTTT.

This clonotype was found a few times. The J gene is TRBJ2-2, the V gene TRBV9; D call uncertain. The CDR3 has 13 amino acids. V was shortened by 1 base and J by 3 bases, with 4 bases between the two germline ends. CDR1 SGDLS and CDR2 YYNGEE come from the germline V gene. CDR3: CASSVPYTGELFF. CDR3 coding DNA: TGTGCCAGCAGCGTACCGTACACCGGGGAGCTGTTTTTT.

In its sample, this clonotype was seen a few times. The chain couples TRBV25-1 to TRBJ2-2; D unclear. V was trimmed by 7 bases and J by 1 base, leaving 7 bases between them. There are 13 residues in the CDR3. Germline loops: CDR1 MGHDK, CDR2 SYGVNS. This CDR3 is CASTSRNTGELFF. The CDR3, as DNA: TGTGCCAGCACCAGCCGGAACACCGGGGAGCTGTTTTTT.

This chain connects TRBV27 to TRBJ1-2, with D possibly TRBD1 on 6 matching bases. The germline CDR1 and CDR2 sequences are MNHEY and SMNVEV (reference sequence). The ends were cut back, 4 bases at V and 3 bases at J, with 15 bases in the middle. The CDR3 contains 15 residues. CDR3 protein: CASSSSGGGDYGYTF. CDR3 coding DNA: TGTGCCAGCAGTTCCAGTGGGGGCGGAGACTATGGCTACACCTTC.

Many counts were recorded for this clonotype. The rearrangement links TRBV29-1 to TRBJ2-5; 13 bases agree with TRBD2. V lost 4 bases, J lost 3 bases, and 5 bases stayed unmatched. Germline CDR1 reads SQVTM; CDR2 reads ANQGSEA. The CDR3 is made up of 15 amino acids. The chain's CDR3 is CSVGVGTSGEETQYF. The CDR3 DNA reads TGCAGCGTTGGAGTCGGGACTAGCGGGGAAGAGACCCAGTACTTC.

The chain has TRBV7-9 and TRBJ1-1; D perhaps matches TRBD1 (6 bases). The V gene's germline CDR1 is SEHNR and CDR2 FQNEAQ (reference sequence). Trimming shortened V by 5 bases and J by 8 bases, and 24 bases separated the two germline ends. This CDR3 is built from 16 residues. The CDR3 here is CASSIITGLEASEAFF. CDR3 DNA: TGTGCCAGCAGCATCATCACAGGGCTCGAGGCATCAGAAGCTTTCTTT. Using reference TRBV7-9 and TRBJ1-1 for the parts outside the CDR3, the full variable domain is DTGVSQNPRHKITKRGQNVTFRCDPISEHNRLYWYRQTLGQGPEFLTYFQNEAQLEKSRLLSDRFSAERPKGSFSTLEIQRTEQGDSAMYLCASSIITGLEASEAFFGQGTRLTVV.

This clonotype was seen many times. The J gene is TRBJ1-4, the V gene TRBV25-1, with a tentative D call TRBD1 (5 bases). The germline gives CDR1 MGHDK, CDR2 SYGVNS. CDR3 length: 13 residues. The V end was cut by 8 bases, the J end by 6 bases, with 13 bases between. CDR3 DNA sequence: TGTGCCAGCCCACGGGGGACCGATGAAAAACTGTTTTTT. It encodes CASPRGTDEKLFF.

This clonotype was detected ten times or more. The rearrangement joins TRBV20-1 to TRBJ2-3; D gene unclear. The germline V gene has CDR1 DFQATT and CDR2 SNEGSKA (reference sequence). V was pared by 3 bases and J by 2 bases, with 6 bases between. The CDR3 extends over 12 amino acids. The CDR3 here is CSARAVTDTQYF. The CDR3 DNA reads as TGCAGTGCTAGGGCCGTCACAGATACGCAGTATTTT.

This clonotype was seen many times. CDR3 in DNA: TGTGCCAGCAGTGAAAGGCGGGAGGGGTTCAATGAGCAGTTCTTC. Its translation: CASSERREGFNEQFF. The chain couples TRBV6-1 to TRBJ2-1; 9 positions match TRBD2. The J segment lost 6 bases and the V segment lost 2 bases, leaving 5 bases of the junction unmatched. Germline CDR1 is MNHNS and CDR2 is SASEGT. The CDR3 has 15 residues.

This clonotype has more than one count but fewer than ten. The chain has TRBV20-1 and TRBJ2-1; D is undetermined. This CDR3 has 11 amino acids. Trimming cost V 3 bases and J 7 bases, with 7 bases left between them. Germline values: CDR1 DFQATT, CDR2 SNEGSKA (reference sequence). CDR3 bases: TGCAGTGCTAGGCCTCGAAATGAGCAGTTCTTC. Translated: CSARPRNEQFF.

This clonotype was observed once. The genes are TRBV6-6 and TRBJ1-2; D ambiguous. Germline V CDR1 and CDR2: MNHNY, SVGAGI (reference sequence). The CDR3 totals 14 residues. Trimming shortened V by 0 bases and J by 2 bases, and 7 bases separated the two germline ends. The DNA for the CDR3 is TGTGCCAGCAGTTACTCCATGGGGAACTATGGCTACACCTTC. Encoded protein: CASSYSMGNYGYTF.

Notes on this clonotype: This may be a read error, as it is one base from a much larger clone. V usage is TRBV7-8 and J usage is TRBJ2-3; 9 nucleotides agree with TRBD2. Looked up from germline, CDR1 is SGHVS and CDR2 is FQNEAQ. V gave up 5 bases and J gave up 6 bases; unmatched junction bases: 6. The CDR3 is 14 residues long. CDR3 in amino acids: CASSSSGSGDTQYF. For the CDR3, the DNA is TGTGCCAGCAGCAGTAGCGGGAGCGGGGATACGCAGTATTTT.